Listed here are 8 T cell receptor beta chains from one sample, sequenced in a study of T cell responses to AZD1222 COVID-19 vaccine. Here immunoSEQ multiplex PCR was the method, and the copy in TCRdb shows in-frame clones only, minus some. The sample comprises 90,000 to 150,000 clones, around 90% of which are singletons, and about 1.2% rests with the top ten. Specimen: peripheral blood, collected on day 0 of AZD1222 vaccination. The receptors shown here come from an adult in good health.

The chain is built from TRBV5-1 and TRBJ1-1; D possibly corresponds to TRBD1 (6 bases). The CDR3 extends over 14 amino acids. Germline loops: CDR1 SGHRS, CDR2 YFSETQ. Trimming removed 4 bases at V and 0 bases at J, with 10 bases between. CDR3 nucleotides: TGCGCCAGCAGCGATCAGGGGATGAACACTGAAGCTTTCTTT. Translated, it gives CASSDQGMNTEAFF.

The chain has TRBV4-1 and TRBJ2-5, with D perhaps matching TRBD1 (6 bases). The germline gives CDR1 MGHRA, CDR2 YSYEKL. V was pared by 6 bases and J by 3 bases, with 14 bases between. The CDR3 length is 14 residues. CDR3 sequence: CASRRAGVEETQYF. CDR3 nucleotide sequence: TGCGCCAGCAGGCGGGCAGGGGTAGAAGAGACCCAGTACTTC.

This chain connects TRBV5-6 to TRBJ2-1; 7 bases are a match to TRBD2. Germline values: CDR1 SGHDT, CDR2 YYEEEE. J was trimmed by 3 bases and V by 2 bases; bases with no gene match: 2. This CDR3 region has 14 residues. In nucleotides, the CDR3 is TGTGCCAGCAGCTTCGGGGGGTTCTACAATGAGCAGTTCTTC. This encodes CASSFGGFYNEQFF.

The genes are TRBV7-8 and TRBJ1-1; D uncertain. The CDR3 extends over 13 amino acids. CDR1 is SGHVS, CDR2 FQNEAQ, per germline. V was shortened by 5 bases and J by 4 bases, with 11 bases between the two germline ends. The CDR3 spells CASSLYGSTEAFF. The CDR3 DNA follows: TGTGCCAGCAGCCTTTATGGGAGCACTGAAGCTTTCTTT. The complete variable domain, with remaining parts taken from reference TRBV7-8 and TRBJ1-1, reads GAGVSQSPRYKVAKRGQDVALRCDPISGHVSLFWYQQALGQGPEFLTYFQNEAQLDKSGLPSDRFFAERPEGSVSTLKIQRTQQEDSAVYLCASSLYGSTEAFFGQGTRLTVV.

J is TRBJ1-2 and V is TRBV9, with 7 bases lining up with TRBD1. Germline V CDR1 and CDR2: SGDLS, YYNGEE. This CDR3 contains 14 residues. The V and J ends lost 4 bases and 6 bases, in that order; junction bases with no gene match: 9. The CDR3 loop is CASSPYGQENGYTF. The DNA for the CDR3 is TGTGCCAGCAGCCCTTACGGACAGGAGAATGGCTACACCTTC. The whole variable domain, remainder taken from reference TRBV9 and TRBJ1-2, is DSGVTQTPKHLITATGQRVTLRCSPRSGDLSVYWYQQSLDQGLQFLIQYYNGEERAKGNILERFSAQQFPDLHSELNLSSLELGDSALYFCASSPYGQENGYTFGSGTRLTVV.

The genes are TRBV4-2 and TRBJ1-5; unclear D gene. The V gene lost 0 bases and the J gene lost 7 bases, with 10 bases spanning the gap. The V gene's germline CDR1 is LGHNA and CDR2 YNFKEQ. This CDR3 has 14 residues. The CDR3 here is CASSQDLKGQPQHF. CDR3 DNA sequence: TGTGCCAGCAGCCAAGATCTGAAGGGACAGCCCCAGCATTTT.

The chain combines TRBV2 with TRBJ1-2; D is undetermined. The length of the CDR3 is 12 residues. The V end was cut by 4 bases, the J end by 6 bases, with 9 bases between. Germline V gene data show CDR1 as SNHLY and CDR2 as FYNNEI. The CDR3 DNA follows: TGTGCCAGCAGTGGCCCGGCCCATGGCTACACCTTC. It yields the protein CASSGPAHGYTF.

The rearrangement joins TRBV9 to TRBJ1-1; TRBD1 might be the D (6 bases). Per the germline V gene, CDR1 is SGDLS and CDR2 is YYNGEE. The V and J ends lost 0 bases and 4 bases respectively, with 10 bases between them. The CDR3 is 14 amino acids. This CDR3 is CASSVEGRGTEAFF. DNA for the CDR3: TGTGCCAGCAGCGTAGAGGGCAGGGGCACTGAAGCTTTCTTT.